This entry concerns a single T cell receptor beta chain. The method was immunoSEQ multiplex PCR; TCRdb's version includes in-frame clones alone and lacks a portion of them. The sample yields roughly 180,000 clones, roughly 80% seen once. This sample stems from a study of blood T cell repertoires in COVID-19. Across the whole study: The United States, Italy and Spain supplied acute and convalescent COVID-19 samples.

The CDR3 totals 14 residues. Germline V gene sequence: CDR1 LNHDA, CDR2 SQIVND (reference sequence). V lost 3 bases, J lost 2 bases, and 11 bases lay in between. The rearrangement links TRBV19 to TRBJ2-7, with D unresolved. Sequenced sample: PBMCs or T cells enriched from blood (not recorded which). This clonotype was sampled from a woman in her forties with acute COVID-19. The CDR3 sequence: CASSMGAEAYEQYF. CDR3 nucleotides: TGTGCCAGTAGTATGGGCGCCGAAGCCTACGAGCAGTACTTC. The complete variable domain, with remaining parts taken from reference TRBV19 and TRBJ2-7, reads DGGITQSPKYLFRKEGQNVTLSCEQNLNHDAMYWYRQDPGQGLRLIYYSQIVNDFQKGDIAEGYSVSREKKESFPLTVTSAQKNPTAFYLCASSMGAEAYEQYFGPGTRLTVT.